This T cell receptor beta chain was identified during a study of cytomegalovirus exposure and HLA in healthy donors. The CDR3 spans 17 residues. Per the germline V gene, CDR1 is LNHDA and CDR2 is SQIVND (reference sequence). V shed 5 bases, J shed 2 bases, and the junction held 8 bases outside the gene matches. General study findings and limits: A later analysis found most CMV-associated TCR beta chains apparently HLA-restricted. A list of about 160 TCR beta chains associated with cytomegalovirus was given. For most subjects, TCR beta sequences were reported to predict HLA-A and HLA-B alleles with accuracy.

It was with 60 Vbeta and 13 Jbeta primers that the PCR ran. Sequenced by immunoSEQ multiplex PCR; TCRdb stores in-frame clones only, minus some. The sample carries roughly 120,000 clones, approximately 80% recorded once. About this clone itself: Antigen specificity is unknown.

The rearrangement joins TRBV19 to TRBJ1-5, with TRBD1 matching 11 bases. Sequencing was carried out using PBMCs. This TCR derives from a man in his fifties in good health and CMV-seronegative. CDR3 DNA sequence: TGTGCCAGTAGTTCAACGGGGACAGGGGGAGGCAATCAGCCCCAGCATTTT. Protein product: CASSSTGTGGGNQPQHF. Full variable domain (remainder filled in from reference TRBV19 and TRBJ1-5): DGGITQSPKYLFRKEGQNVTLSCEQNLNHDAMYWYRQDPGQGLRLIYYSQIVNDFQKGDIAEGYSVSREKKESFPLTVTSAQKNPTAFYLCASSSTGTGGGNQPQHFGDGTRLSIL.